Shown below are 20 T cell receptor beta chains from a single sample sequenced in a study of beta chain features in type 1 diabetes. Sequencing targeted expressed TCRB transcripts, as all isolated RNA had been reverse transcribed. Data came from immunoSEQ multiplex PCR; TCRdb stores just in-frame clones and leaves some out. In the table there are 450,000 to 600,000 clones, over 25% of which are singletons. Sequenced input: naive CD4+ T cells from blood. The receptors stem from a man aged 18 to 30 in good health.

The chain combines TRBV30 with TRBJ1-1, with 7 bases aligning to TRBD1. The CDR3 is made up of 14 amino acids. The trim removed 3 bases at V and 5 bases at J, leaving 9 bases unmatched. Germline CDR1 reads GTSNPN; CDR2 reads SVGIG (reference sequence). CDR3 sequence: CAWRPPGGGTEAFF. Written as DNA, the CDR3 is TGTGCCTGGAGACCCCCAGGGGGTGGGACTGAAGCTTTCTTT.

The V and J genes are TRBV23-1 and TRBJ2-5, with 7 bases aligning to TRBD2. TRBV23-1 is annotated as an ORF whose role is uncertain. V was pared by 4 bases and J by 3 bases, with 8 bases of the junction left unmatched. The CDR3 has 15 amino acids. CDR3 amino acids: CASSPQLAEEETQYF. The CDR3 DNA reads TGCGCCAGCAGTCCCCAGCTAGCGGAGGAAGAGACCCAGTACTTC.

CDR3 DNA: TGTGCCAGCAGGGCCTCCTACGAGCAGTACTTC. It encodes CASRASYEQYF. This chain joins TRBV6-5 and TRBJ2-7; D gene uncertain. Germline V gene sequence: CDR1 MNHEY, CDR2 SVGAGI. This CDR3 has 11 residues. Trimming stripped 6 bases from V and 0 bases from J, with 3 bases between.

This rearrangement joins TRBV7-2 to TRBJ2-3; 10 nucleotides match TRBD2. The CDR3 length is 14 residues. The germline V gene has CDR1 SGHTA and CDR2 FQGNSA. J was trimmed by 6 bases and V by 5 bases; bases with no gene match: 5. The CDR3 here is CASSQREGGDTQYF. CDR3 bases: TGTGCCAGCAGCCAGCGGGAGGGTGGGGATACGCAGTATTTT.

This sequence joins TRBV9 and TRBJ2-7; 8 bases fit TRBD2. Unmatched junction bases numbered 14, after V lost 4 bases and J lost 2 bases. CDR3 length equals 17 residues. Looked up from germline, CDR1 is SGDLS and CDR2 is YYNGEE. The CDR3 bases are TGTGCCAGCAGCCCCATGCTAGCCGGGAGGGACACCTACGAGCAGTACTTC. Amino acids: CASSPMLAGRDTYEQYF.

This clone was seen a handful of times. The chain has TRBV30 and TRBJ1-4, with D perhaps TRBD1 (5 bases). The CDR3 totals 13 residues. From germline, CDR1 is GTSNPN and CDR2 SVGIG (reference sequence). V was clipped by 4 bases and J by 8 bases, with 14 bases between them. The CDR3 DNA reads TGTGCCTGGACTGACTCCCGGGGGGAAAAACTGTTTTTT. Its protein product is CAWTDSRGEKLFF. Full variable domain (missing parts from reference TRBV30 and TRBJ1-4): SQTIHQWPATLVQPVGSPLSLECTVEGTSNPNLYWYRQAAGRGLQLLFYSVGIGQISSEVPQNLSASRPQDRQFILSSKKLLLSDSGFYLCAWTDSRGEKLFFGSGTQLSVL.

The genes are TRBV4-2 and TRBJ2-3, with no clear D. From germline, CDR1 is LGHNA and CDR2 YNFKEQ. The CDR3 runs 12 residues. The V and J ends lost 1 base and 2 bases respectively, with 1 base between them. DNA for the CDR3: TGTGCCAGCAGCCAAGTCACAGATACGCAGTATTTT. It encodes CASSQVTDTQYF.

V usage is TRBV29-1 and J usage is TRBJ2-1; possible D gene TRBD1, 6 bases. CDR3 length equals 13 residues. The germline CDR1 and CDR2 sequences are SQVTM and ANQGSEA. V gave up 3 bases and J gave up 8 bases, with 14 bases separating them. CDR3 coding DNA: TGCAGCGTTGACAGGGGACGCCGGGATGAGCAGTTCTTC. Translated, it gives CSVDRGRRDEQFF.

This chain joins TRBV5-1 and TRBJ1-5; D may be TRBD1 (5 bases). The CDR3 covers 13 residues. Germline V gene lookup returns CDR1 SGHRS and CDR2 YFSETQ. With 6 bases removed from V and 4 bases from J, the gap between germline ends came to 11 bases. CDR3 residues: CASNPEGNQPQHF. DNA for the CDR3: TGCGCCAGCAATCCGGAGGGGAATCAGCCCCAGCATTTT.

This clone was found a few times. The chain has TRBV29-1 and TRBJ2-5, with D maybe TRBD1 (6 bases). V lost 5 bases and J 7 bases, leaving 11 bases between the germline ends. This CDR3 is built from 11 residues. The germline V gene encodes CDR1 SQVTM and CDR2 ANQGSEA. CDR3 residues: CSVLIGGTQYF. In nucleotides, the CDR3 is TGCAGCGTTCTAATAGGGGGGACCCAGTACTTC. Filled out from reference TRBV29-1 and TRBJ2-5, the complete variable domain reads SAVISQKPSRDICQRGTSLTIQCQVDSQVTMMFWYRQQPGQSLTLIATANQGSEATYESGFVIDKFPISRPNLTFSTLTVSNMSPEDSSIYLCSVLIGGTQYFGPGTRLLVL.

A single count supports this clone. The chain links TRBV30 to TRBJ2-7; D not certain. This CDR3 has 18 residues. The V and J ends lost 2 bases and 5 bases respectively, with 28 bases between them. CDR1 and CDR2 (germline): GTSNPN, SVGIG (reference sequence). The CDR3: CAWSPKVRAEEVCNEQYF. CDR3 in DNA: TGTGCCTGGAGTCCCAAGGTCCGGGCTGAAGAGGTTTGTAACGAGCAGTACTTC.

This clone was found a few times. Different DNA sequences within this sample yield the same CDR3. The V gene is TRBV29-1, the J gene TRBJ2-1; TRBD1 agrees at 9 bases. J lost 5 bases, V lost 2 bases, and 1 base had no gene match. CDR3 length: 13 amino acids. The germline V gene encodes CDR1 SQVTM and CDR2 ANQGSEA. The CDR3 DNA follows: TGCAGCGTTGAACGGACAGGGGACAATGAGCAGTTCTTC. Its translation: CSVERTGDNEQFF.

Note on this clone: The identical CDR3 is also encoded by other nucleotide sequences in the sample. The CDR3 nucleotides are TGCGCCAGCAGCCAAGGGCAGCAAGAGACCCAGTACTTC. Its translation: CASSQGQQETQYF. The chain uses TRBV4-1 and TRBJ2-5; D not resolved. The CDR3 is 13 residues long. Trimming cost V 1 base and J 2 bases, with 5 bases left between them. Germline V CDR1 and CDR2: MGHRA, YSYEKL.

The chain uses TRBV7-9 and TRBJ1-2; D ambiguous. Germline V gene sequence: CDR1 SEHNR, CDR2 FQNEAQ (reference sequence). This CDR3 region has 14 residues. The V and J ends lost 5 bases and 2 bases respectively, with 12 bases between them. For the CDR3, the DNA is TGTGCCAGCAGCCCGTTGAACAGAAACTATGGCTACACCTTC. Amino acids: CASSPLNRNYGYTF.

With respect to this clone: Other DNA sequences of this sample code for an identical CDR3. This chain's CDR3 is CASSPGTADTQYF. DNA of the CDR3: TGTGCCAGCAGCCCGGGGACAGCAGATACGCAGTATTTT. The gene calls are TRBV9 and TRBJ2-3, with TRBD1 matching 7 bases. The CDR3 contains 13 residues. The germline CDR1 and CDR2 sequences are SGDLS and YYNGEE. V dropped 4 bases and J dropped 4; count of bases not matched to a gene: 3.

This clone has a handful of counts. V is TRBV29-1 and J is TRBJ2-1, with TRBD1 as a possible D gene (5 bases). The CDR3 loop spans 13 amino acids. Deletions cut 4 bases from V and 7 bases from J, with 14 bases between. Germline CDR1 SQVTM, CDR2 ANQGSEA. CDR3 in amino acids: CSVARVLQNEQFF. In nucleotides, the CDR3 is TGCAGCGTTGCCAGGGTGCTACAGAATGAGCAGTTCTTC.

This clone was observed a handful of times. This chain connects TRBV7-9 to TRBJ2-5, with TRBD1 identical over 10 bases. This CDR3 is built from 14 residues. From germline, CDR1 is SEHNR and CDR2 FQNEAQ (reference sequence). V shed 3 bases and J 2 bases; nucleotides not matched to a gene: 0. The CDR3 spells CASSLGQGQETQYF. The CDR3 bases are TGTGCCAGCAGCTTGGGACAGGGGCAAGAGACCCAGTACTTC.

This clone was observed a handful of times. This chain connects TRBV7-2 to TRBJ2-7; the D gene is possibly TRBD1 (6 bases). V was trimmed by 5 bases and J by 0 bases, leaving 17 bases between them. This CDR3 has 16 amino acids. Germline CDR1 and CDR2: SGHTA and FQGNSA. The chain's CDR3 is CASSPAPGQSSYEQYF. The CDR3 nucleotides read TGTGCCAGCAGCCCGGCGCCGGGACAAAGCTCCTACGAGCAGTACTTC.

The chain couples TRBV7-9 to TRBJ2-7, with D possibly matching TRBD2 (5 bases). The CDR3 consists of 15 residues. The germline V gene encodes CDR1 SEHNR and CDR2 FQNEAQ (reference sequence). Trimming took off 1 base at V and 3 bases at J, with 13 bases between the two ends. The chain's CDR3 is CASSLGWESDYEQYF. The CDR3 nucleotides are TGTGCCAGCAGCTTAGGATGGGAGTCCGACTACGAGCAGTACTTC.

This chain uses TRBV28 with TRBJ2-2; the D is unclear. Looked up from germline, CDR1 is MDHEN and CDR2 is SYDVKM. The V end lost 6 bases, the J end lost 1 base, and 9 bases lay between the germline ends. This CDR3 contains 14 residues. CDR3 coding DNA: TGTGCCAGCAGACCCCGCGGGAACACCGGGGAGCTGTTTTTT. This encodes CASRPRGNTGELFF.